The clone carrying this T cell receptor beta chain was detected ten times or more. As yet, its antigen is unknown. The data originate from a study of T cells in Graves' hyperthyroidism and ophthalmopathy. Study results and limitations: Most clonotypes expanded in the thyroid (above 0.001) were also present in blood.

The germline V and J ends were trimmed by 1 base and 2 bases, with 11 bases remaining between them. This CDR3 has 14 amino acids. CDR1 and CDR2 (germline): DFQATT, SNEGSKA (reference sequence). There were TCR beta CDR3 regions amplified from RNA transcripts. HTBI primers were the set used in a first-round RT-PCR of the TCR CDR3. MiXCR, applied by TCRdb to the multiplex PCR reads, yields one record per CDR3 protein. The sample has about 520,000 distinct CDR3 sequences; about 24% are singletons. Each ophthalmopathy patient scored at least 3 on the Clinical Activity Score and at least 4 on NOSPECS grade, with duration under 3 months. The authors took PBMCs from 9.5 to 10 ml fresh peripheral blood.

This chain uses TRBV20-1 with TRBJ1-2, with D possibly TRBD1 on 6 matching bases. Material for sequencing was blood. The sequence was obtained from a woman in her twenties or thirties with Graves' ophthalmopathy. The DNA of the CDR3 is TGCAGTGCTAGAGCCCAGGGGTTCAACTATGGCTACACCTTC. Its translation is CSARAQGFNYGYTF.